This T cell receptor (beta chain) was retrieved from a study of blood T cell repertoires in COVID-19. About the study: Collection of acute and convalescent COVID-19 samples took place in the United States, Italy and Spain. PBMCs, B-cell-depleted T cells, or T cells provided the cDNA or gDNA that made up the material.

Per the authors' pipeline: Reference gene primer amplification gave estimated nucleated cell counts. Only in-frame clones appear in the TCRdb table, and some are missing; sequencing was by immunoSEQ multiplex PCR. V and J calls plus clone size are reproduced from that table; the DNA served to infer D and trimming. The sample contains over 200,000 clones, about 86% of which appear only once. V was pared by 6 bases and J by 9 bases, with 21 bases between. CDR1 and CDR2 from the germline V gene are SGHNT and YENEEA. The CDR3 length is 15 residues. V and J are TRBV11-3 and TRBJ2-1, with D possibly TRBD2 on 6 matching bases. The material sequenced was peripheral blood. This TCR was recovered from a man in his sixties who had recovered from COVID-19. The CDR3 is CASRRAGTGRGEQFF. The DNA for the CDR3 is TGTGCCAGCAGAAGAGCCGGGACTGGTCGGGGTGAGCAGTTCTTC. Full variable domain (rest looked up from reference TRBV11-3 and TRBJ2-1): EAGVVQSPRYKIIEKKQPVAFWCNPISGHNTLYWYLQNLGQGPELLIRYENEEAVDDSQLPKDRFSAERLKGVDSTLKIQPAELGDSAVYLCASRRAGTGRGEQFFGPGTRLTVL.